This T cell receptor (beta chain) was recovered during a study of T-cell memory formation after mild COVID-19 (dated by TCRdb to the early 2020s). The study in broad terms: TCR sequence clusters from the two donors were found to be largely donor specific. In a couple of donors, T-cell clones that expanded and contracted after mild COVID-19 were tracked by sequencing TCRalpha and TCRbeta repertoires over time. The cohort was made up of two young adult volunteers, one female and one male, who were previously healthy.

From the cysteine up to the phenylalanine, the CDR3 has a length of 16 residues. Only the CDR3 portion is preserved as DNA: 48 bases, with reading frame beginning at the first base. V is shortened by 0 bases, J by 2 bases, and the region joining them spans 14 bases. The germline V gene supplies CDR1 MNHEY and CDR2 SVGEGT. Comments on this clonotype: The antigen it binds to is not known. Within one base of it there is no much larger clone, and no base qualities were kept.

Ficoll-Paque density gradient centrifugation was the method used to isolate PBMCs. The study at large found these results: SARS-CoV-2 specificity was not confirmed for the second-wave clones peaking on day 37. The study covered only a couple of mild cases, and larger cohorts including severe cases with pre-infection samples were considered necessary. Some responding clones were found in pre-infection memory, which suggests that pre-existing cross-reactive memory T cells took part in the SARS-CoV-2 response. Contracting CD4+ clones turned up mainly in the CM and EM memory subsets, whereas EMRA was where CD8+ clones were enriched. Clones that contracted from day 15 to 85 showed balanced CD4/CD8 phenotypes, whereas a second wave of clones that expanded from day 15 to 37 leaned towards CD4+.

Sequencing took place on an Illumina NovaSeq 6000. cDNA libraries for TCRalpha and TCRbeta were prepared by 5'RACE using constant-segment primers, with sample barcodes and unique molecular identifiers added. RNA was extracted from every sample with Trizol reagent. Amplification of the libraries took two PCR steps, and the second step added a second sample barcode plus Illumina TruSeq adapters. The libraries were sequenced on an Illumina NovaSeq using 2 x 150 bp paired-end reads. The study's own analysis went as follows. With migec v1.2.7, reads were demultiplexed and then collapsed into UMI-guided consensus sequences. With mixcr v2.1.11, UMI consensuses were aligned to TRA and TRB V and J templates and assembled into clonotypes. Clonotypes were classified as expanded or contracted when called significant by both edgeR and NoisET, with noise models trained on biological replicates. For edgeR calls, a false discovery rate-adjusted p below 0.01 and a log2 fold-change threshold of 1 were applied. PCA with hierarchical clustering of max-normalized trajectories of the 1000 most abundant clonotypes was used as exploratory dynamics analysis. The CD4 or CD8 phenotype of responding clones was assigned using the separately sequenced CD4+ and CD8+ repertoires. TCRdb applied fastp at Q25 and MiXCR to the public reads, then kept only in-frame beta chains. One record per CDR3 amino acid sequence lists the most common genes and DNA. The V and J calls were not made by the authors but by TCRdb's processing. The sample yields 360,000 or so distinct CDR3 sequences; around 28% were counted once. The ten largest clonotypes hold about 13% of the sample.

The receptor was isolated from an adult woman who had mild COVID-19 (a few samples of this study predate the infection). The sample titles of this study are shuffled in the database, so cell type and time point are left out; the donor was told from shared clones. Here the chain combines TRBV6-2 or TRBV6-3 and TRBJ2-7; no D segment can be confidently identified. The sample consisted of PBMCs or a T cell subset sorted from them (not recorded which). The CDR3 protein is CASSYSGVDHTYEQYF. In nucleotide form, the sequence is TGTGCCAGCAGTTACTCCGGCGTCGACCACACCTACGAGCAGTACTTC.